Listed below are T cell receptor beta chains from one sample, sequenced in a study of Graves' ophthalmopathy and Graves' hyperthyroidism. TCRdb reprocessed the multiplex PCR reads with MiXCR, giving one entry per CDR3 protein. The sample yields hundreds of thousands of distinct CDR3 sequences, approximately 39% seen once. Sequenced: peripheral blood. These receptors all stem from an adult man with Graves' ophthalmopathy. Both conserved end residues are part of each CDR3. The D gene is left open where the match is weak. Size tells how often a clone was seen (once, few, many) or the class of an expanded clone, and some rows leave it out.

. | TRBD1 | TRBJ1-5 | TRBV15 | TGTGCCACCAGCGGGACAGGGGGCACTATCCACGAGCATTTT | CATSGTGGTIHEHF
. | TRBD2 | TRBJ2-2 | TRBV7-9 | TGTGCCAGCAGCTTCGGGACTAGCGGGAGGGAGCTGTTTTTT | CASSFGTSGRELFF
. | . | TRBJ1-6 | TRBV9 | TGTGCCAGCAGCCAAGTACTGGGGGCGAACTATAATTCACCCCTCCACTTT | CASSQVLGANYNSPLHF
few | . | TRBJ1-5 | TRBV12-3/TRBV12-4 | TGTGCCAGCACAACAGGGATCAATCAGCCCCAGCATTTT | CASTTGINQPQHF
many | . | TRBJ2-7 | TRBV10-3 | TGTGCCATCAGTACCGGGACCTCCTACGAGCAGTACTTC | CAISTGTSYEQYF
. | . | TRBJ2-1 | TRBV9 | TGTGCCAGCAGCGTTCAAGCGCTCCGCCATTCTGGCAATGAGCAGTTCTTC | CASSVQALRHSGNEQFF
many | . | TRBJ2-5 | TRBV20-1 | TGCAGTGCTAGTGAGGAGACCCAGTACTTC | CSASEETQYF
many | TRBD1 | TRBJ1-2 | TRBV19 | TGTGCCAGTAGAGCCGGGACAGGGGCAACCTATGGCTACACCTTC | CASRAGTGATYGYTF
. | TRBD1 | TRBJ2-7 | TRBV29-1 | TGCAGCGGAAGTCGGACAGGTTCGTACGAGCAGTACTTC | CSGSRTGSYEQYF
. | . | TRBJ1-4 | TRBV20-1 | TGCAGTGCAAAGCAGGGGTCAAGGGAAAAACTGTTTTTT | CSAKQGSREKLFF
few | . | TRBJ1-5 | TRBV30 | TGTGCCTGGAGTGTAGATCAGGGAGAGTGGCAGCCCCAGCATTTT | CAWSVDQGEWQPQHF
many | TRBD1 | TRBJ1-5 | TRBV29-1 | TGCAGCGTTCGCGACAGGGGGCAGAATCAGCCCCAGCATTTT | CSVRDRGQNQPQHF
few | TRBD1 | TRBJ1-2 | TRBV2 | TGTGCCAGCAGTCCCCGGGACAGGGAGAGCTATGGCTACACCTTC | CASSPRDRESYGYTF
once | . | TRBJ2-5 | TRBV7-9 | TGTGCCACCAGCCGAAACCAGGGTCAGGGAGAGACCCAGTACTTC | CATSRNQGQGETQYF
many | TRBD2 | TRBJ2-7 | TRBV12-3/TRBV12-4 | TGTGCCAGCAGTTCCAACCTAGCGGGAGCCTACGAGCAGTACTTC | CASSSNLAGAYEQYF
many | TRBD1 | TRBJ2-5 | TRBV24-1 | TGTGCCACCAGTGATTGGTCCACAGGGGGAGAGACCCAGTACTTC | CATSDWSTGGETQYF
once | TRBD1 | TRBJ2-6 | TRBV29-1 | TGCAGGGTTGAAGAAGACCGGGACAGAGCATCTGGGGCCAACGTCCTGACTTTC | CRVEEDRDRASGANVLTF
many | . | TRBJ1-2 | TRBV29-1 | TGCAGCGTTGCGAAGGATGGCCTCTATGGCTACACCTTC | CSVAKDGLYGYTF
few | TRBD1 | TRBJ1-5 | TRBV5-1 | TGCGCCAGCAGCCCCGGGACAGGGTCGCCGGGCAATCAGCCCCAGCATTTT | CASSPGTGSPGNQPQHF
many | TRBD1 | TRBJ2-2 | TRBV10-3 | TGTGCCACCATCCAGGGACAGGCGAACACCGGGGAGCTGTTTTTT | CATIQGQANTGELFF
. | . | TRBJ1-2 | TRBV27 | TGTGCCAGCAGTTTCTTCGGGACCGACTATGGCTACACCTTC | CASSFFGTDYGYTF
few | TRBD2 | TRBJ2-2 | TRBV6-6 | TGTGCCGGAACCAGCGGGAAATCGGGCGGGGAGCTGTTTTTT | CAGTSGKSGGELFF